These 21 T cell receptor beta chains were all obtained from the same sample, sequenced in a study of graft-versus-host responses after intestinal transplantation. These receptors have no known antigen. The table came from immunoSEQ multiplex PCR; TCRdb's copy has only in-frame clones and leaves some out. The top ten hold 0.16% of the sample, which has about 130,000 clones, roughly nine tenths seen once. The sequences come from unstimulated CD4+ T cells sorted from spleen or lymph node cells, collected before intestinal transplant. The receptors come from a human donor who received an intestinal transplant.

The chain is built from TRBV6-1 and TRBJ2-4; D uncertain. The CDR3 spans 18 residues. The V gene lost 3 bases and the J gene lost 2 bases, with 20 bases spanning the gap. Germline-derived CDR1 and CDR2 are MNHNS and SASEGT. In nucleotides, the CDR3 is TGTGCCAGCAGTGACGGGCCGCCGATCCTAGTGTCCAAAAACATTCAGTACTTC. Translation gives CASSDGPPILVSKNIQYF.

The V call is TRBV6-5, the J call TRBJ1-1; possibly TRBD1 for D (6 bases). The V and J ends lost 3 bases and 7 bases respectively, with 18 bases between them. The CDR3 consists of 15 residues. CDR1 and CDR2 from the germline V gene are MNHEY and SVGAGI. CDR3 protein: CASSYGTPGRDEAFF. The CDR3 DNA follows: TGTGCCAGCAGTTATGGGACACCCGGAAGGGATGAAGCTTTCTTT.

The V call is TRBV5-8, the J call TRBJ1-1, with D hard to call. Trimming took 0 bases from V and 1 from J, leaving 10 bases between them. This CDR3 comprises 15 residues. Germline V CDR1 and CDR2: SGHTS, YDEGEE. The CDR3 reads CASSLAVTRNTEAFF. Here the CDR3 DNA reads TGTGCCAGCAGCTTGGCGGTTACAAGGAACACTGAAGCTTTCTTT. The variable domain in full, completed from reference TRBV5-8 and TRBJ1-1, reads EAGVTQSPTHLIKTRGQQATLRCSPISGHTSVYWYQQALGLGLQFLLWYDEGEERNRGNFPPRFSGRQFPNYSSELNVNALELEDSALYLCASSLAVTRNTEAFFGQGTRLTVV.

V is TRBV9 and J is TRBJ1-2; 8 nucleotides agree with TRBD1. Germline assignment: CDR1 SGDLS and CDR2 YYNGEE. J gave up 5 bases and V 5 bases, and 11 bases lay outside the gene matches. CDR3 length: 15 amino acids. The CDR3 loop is CASRRSDRGMYGYTF. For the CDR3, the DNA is TGTGCCAGCAGGCGCTCTGACAGGGGAATGTATGGCTACACCTTC.

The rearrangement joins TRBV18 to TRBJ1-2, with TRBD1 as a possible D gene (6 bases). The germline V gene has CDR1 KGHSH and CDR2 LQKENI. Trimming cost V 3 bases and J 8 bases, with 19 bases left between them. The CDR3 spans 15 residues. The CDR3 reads CASSPGNRAYLGYTF. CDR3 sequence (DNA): TGTGCCAGCTCACCGGGGAACAGGGCATATCTAGGCTACACCTTC.

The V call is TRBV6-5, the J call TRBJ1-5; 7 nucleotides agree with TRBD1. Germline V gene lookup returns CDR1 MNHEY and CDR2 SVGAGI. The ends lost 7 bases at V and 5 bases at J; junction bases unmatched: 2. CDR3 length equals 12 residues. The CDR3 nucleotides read TGTGCCAGCAAGGACAGGTATCAGCCCCAGCATTTT. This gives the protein CASKDRYQPQHF.

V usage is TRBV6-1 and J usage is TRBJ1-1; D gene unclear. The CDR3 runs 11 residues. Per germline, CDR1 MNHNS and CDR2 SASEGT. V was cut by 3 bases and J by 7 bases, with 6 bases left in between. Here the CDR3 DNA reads TGTGCCAGCAGTGAGGTTTTTGAAGCTTTCTTT. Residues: CASSEVFEAFF.

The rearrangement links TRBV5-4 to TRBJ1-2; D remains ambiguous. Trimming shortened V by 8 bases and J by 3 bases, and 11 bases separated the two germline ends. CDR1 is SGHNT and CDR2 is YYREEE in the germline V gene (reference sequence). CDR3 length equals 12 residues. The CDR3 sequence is CASYSGYYGYTF. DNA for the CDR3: TGTGCCAGTTACTCAGGTTACTATGGCTACACCTTC.

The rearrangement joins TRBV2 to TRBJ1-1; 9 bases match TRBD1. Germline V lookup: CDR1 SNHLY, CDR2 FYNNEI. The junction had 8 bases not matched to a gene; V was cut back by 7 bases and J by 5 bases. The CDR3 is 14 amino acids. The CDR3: CASTKGTGLTEAFF. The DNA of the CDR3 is TGTGCCAGCACAAAAGGGACAGGGCTTACTGAAGCTTTCTTT.

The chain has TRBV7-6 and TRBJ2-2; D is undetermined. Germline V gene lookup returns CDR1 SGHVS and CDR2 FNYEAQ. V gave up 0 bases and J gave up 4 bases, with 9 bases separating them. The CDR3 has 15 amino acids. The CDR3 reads CASSLAGPSTGELFF. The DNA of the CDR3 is TGTGCCAGCAGCTTAGCAGGGCCTAGCACCGGGGAGCTGTTTTTT. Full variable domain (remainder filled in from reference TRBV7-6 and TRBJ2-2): GAGVSQSPRYKVTKRGQDVALRCDPISGHVSLYWYRQALGQGPEFLTYFNYEAQQDKSGLPNDRFSAERPEGSISTLTIQRTEQRDSAMYRCASSLAGPSTGELFFGEGSRLTVL.

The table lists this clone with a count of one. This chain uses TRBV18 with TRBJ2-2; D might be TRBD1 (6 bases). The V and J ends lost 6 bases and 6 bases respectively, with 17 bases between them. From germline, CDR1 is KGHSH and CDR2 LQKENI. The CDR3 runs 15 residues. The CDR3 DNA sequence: TGTGCCAGCTCCAAGGGACACATGTCGGCCGGGGAGCTGTTTTTT. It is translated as CASSKGHMSAGELFF.

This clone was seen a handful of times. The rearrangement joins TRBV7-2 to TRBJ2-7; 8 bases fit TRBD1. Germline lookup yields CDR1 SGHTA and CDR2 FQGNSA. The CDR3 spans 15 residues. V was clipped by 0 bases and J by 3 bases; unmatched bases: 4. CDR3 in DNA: TGTGCCAGCAGCTTAGCGGCGGACAGGGACTACGAGCAGTACTTC. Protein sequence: CASSLAADRDYEQYF.

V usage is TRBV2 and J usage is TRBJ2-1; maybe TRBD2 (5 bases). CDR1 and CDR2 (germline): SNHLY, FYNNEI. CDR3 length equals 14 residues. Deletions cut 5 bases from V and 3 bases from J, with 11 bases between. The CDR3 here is CASSIIGNYNEQFF. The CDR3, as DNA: TGTGCCAGCAGTATAATCGGGAACTACAATGAGCAGTTCTTC.

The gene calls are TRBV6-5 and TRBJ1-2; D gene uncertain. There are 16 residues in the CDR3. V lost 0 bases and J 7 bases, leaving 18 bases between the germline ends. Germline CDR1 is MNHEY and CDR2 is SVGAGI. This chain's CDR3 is CASSYSALLASGGYTF. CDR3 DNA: TGTGCCAGCAGTTACTCTGCATTACTGGCTTCGGGTGGCTACACCTTC.

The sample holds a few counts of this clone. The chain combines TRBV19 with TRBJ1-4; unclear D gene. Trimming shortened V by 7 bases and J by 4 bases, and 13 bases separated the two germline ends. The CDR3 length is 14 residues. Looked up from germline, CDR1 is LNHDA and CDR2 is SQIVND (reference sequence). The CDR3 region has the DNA TGTGCCAGTACCCCAAGAGGCGTTAATGAAAAACTGTTTTTT. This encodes CASTPRGVNEKLFF.

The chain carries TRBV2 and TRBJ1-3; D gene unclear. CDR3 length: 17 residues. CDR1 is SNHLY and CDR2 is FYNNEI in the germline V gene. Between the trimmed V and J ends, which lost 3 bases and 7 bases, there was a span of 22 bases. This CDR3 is CASSDGTARAAPNTIYF. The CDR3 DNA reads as TGTGCCAGCAGTGATGGTACTGCCCGGGCGGCTCCGAACACCATATATTTT.

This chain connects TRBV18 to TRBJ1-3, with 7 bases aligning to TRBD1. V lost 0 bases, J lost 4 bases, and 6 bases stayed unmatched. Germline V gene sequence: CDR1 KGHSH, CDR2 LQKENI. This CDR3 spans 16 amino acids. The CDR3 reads CASSPPKGARGNTIYF. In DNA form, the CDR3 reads TGTGCCAGCTCACCACCGAAGGGGGCGAGAGGAAACACCATATATTTT.

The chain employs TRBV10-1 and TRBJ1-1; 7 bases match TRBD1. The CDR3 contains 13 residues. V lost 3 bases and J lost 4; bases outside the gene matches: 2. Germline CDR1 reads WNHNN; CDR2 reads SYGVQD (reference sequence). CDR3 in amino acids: CASSEYRGTEAFF. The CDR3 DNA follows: TGCGCCAGCAGTGAATACAGGGGCACTGAAGCTTTCTTT.

The CDR3 DNA is TGTGCCAGCAGCCCCCGGGACCCCAGGAATGAGCAGTTCTTC. This gives the protein CASSPRDPRNEQFF. The chain combines TRBV14 with TRBJ2-1; the D gene could be TRBD1 or TRBD2 (5 bases each). The CDR3 spans 14 residues. V was clipped by 4 bases and J by 7 bases, with 14 bases between them. Germline CDR1 is SGHDN and CDR2 is FVKESK.

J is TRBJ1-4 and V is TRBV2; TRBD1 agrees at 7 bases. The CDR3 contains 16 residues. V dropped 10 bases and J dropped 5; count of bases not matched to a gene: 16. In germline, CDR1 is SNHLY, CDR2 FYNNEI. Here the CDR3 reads CATRRFIRTGNEKLFF. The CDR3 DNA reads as TGTGCCACCCGAAGGTTTATCAGGACAGGAAATGAAAAACTGTTTTTT.

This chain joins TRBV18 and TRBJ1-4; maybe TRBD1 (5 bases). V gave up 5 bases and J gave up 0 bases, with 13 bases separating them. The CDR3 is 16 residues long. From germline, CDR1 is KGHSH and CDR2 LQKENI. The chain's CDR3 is CASSSRDVATNEKLFF. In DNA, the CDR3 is TGTGCCAGCTCATCCCGGGACGTTGCAACTAATGAAAAACTGTTTTTT.